This T cell receptor (beta chain) was found in a study of tumor-infiltrating lymphocytes in primary liver carcinoma. Overall study context: Men as well as women, aged 30 to 69 years, made up the patients. Sample yields, roughly 3.5 to 7.5 million productive TCRbeta reads, were similar across the tissue types.

For this clonotype: The antigen is undetermined. The junction departs from the called germline gene at one end, perhaps through a read error.

Starting from approximately 470 ng of total RNA, TCR beta cDNA was produced with a primer in the constant region. A slightly modified ARM-PCR protocol with three nested multiplex PCR rounds produced these TCR beta libraries. The opening two PCR rounds, about 10 cycles each, paired TRBV1-TRBV30 forward primers with a C-beta reverse primer. TCRdb re-derived calls from the multiplex PCR reads in MiXCR, one entry per CDR3 protein. Of around 37,000 distinct CDR3 sequences in the sample, 75% are singletons; the top ten hold approximately 37%. Co-extracting RNA and DNA was done with about 20-34 mg of unsorted bulk tissue as input. The patients carried chronic HBV infection and had received no treatment. General study findings and limits: Pairs comparing tumor with adjacent tissue or blood overlapped less than pairs drawn from tumor regions.

CDR3 size: 14 residues. The germline gives CDR1 MNHEY, CDR2 SVGEGT. The sequenced sample was tumor-adjacent normal liver tissue. The clonotype comes from a man between 40 and 49 years old with primary liver carcinoma and hepatitis B virus infection. The chain employs TRBV6-2 or TRBV6-3 and TRBJ2-7; the D gene is possibly TRBD2 (5 bases). In DNA, the CDR3 is TGTGCCAACAGCCTCCGGGATAGGGCCCACGAGCGGTACTTC. Amino acid sequence: CANSLRDRAHERYF.